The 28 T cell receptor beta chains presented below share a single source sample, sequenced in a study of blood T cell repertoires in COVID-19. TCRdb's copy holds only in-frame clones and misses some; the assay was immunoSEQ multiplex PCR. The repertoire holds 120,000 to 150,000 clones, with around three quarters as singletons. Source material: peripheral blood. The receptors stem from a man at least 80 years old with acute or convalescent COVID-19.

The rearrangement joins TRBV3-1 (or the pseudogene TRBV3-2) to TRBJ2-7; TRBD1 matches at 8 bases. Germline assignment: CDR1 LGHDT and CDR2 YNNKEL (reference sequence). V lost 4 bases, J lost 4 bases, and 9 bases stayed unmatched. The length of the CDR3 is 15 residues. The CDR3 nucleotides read TGTGCCAGCAGCCTCTCAGGACAGGGATCGTACGAGCAGTACTTC. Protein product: CASSLSGQGSYEQYF.

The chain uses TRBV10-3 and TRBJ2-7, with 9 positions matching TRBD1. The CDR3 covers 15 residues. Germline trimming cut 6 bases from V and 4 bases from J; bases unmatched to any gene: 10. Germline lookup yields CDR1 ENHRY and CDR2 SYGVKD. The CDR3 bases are TGTGCCATCAGCGCCGCGGACAGGGGACCTTACGAGCAGTACTTC. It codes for CAISAADRGPYEQYF.

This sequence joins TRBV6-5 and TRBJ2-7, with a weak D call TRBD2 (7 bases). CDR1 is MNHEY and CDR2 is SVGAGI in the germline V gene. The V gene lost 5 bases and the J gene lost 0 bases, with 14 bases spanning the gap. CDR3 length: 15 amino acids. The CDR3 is CASSLRGGFSYEQYF. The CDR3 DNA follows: TGTGCCAGCAGTCTAAGGGGGGGCTTCTCCTACGAGCAGTACTTC.

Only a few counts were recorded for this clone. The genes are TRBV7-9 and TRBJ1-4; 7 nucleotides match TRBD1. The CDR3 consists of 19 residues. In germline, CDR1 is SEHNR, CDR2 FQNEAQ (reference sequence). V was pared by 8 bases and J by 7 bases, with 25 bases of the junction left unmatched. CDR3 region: CASAFGLTKGALVGEKLFF. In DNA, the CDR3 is TGTGCCAGCGCATTCGGCTTAACGAAGGGGGCGTTGGTCGGTGAAAAACTGTTTTTT.

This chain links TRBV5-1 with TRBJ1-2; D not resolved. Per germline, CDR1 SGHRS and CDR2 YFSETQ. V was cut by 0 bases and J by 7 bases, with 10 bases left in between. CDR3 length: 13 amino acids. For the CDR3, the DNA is TGCGCCAGCAGCTTGGCTGGTCTAAGTGGCTACACCTTC. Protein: CASSLAGLSGYTF.

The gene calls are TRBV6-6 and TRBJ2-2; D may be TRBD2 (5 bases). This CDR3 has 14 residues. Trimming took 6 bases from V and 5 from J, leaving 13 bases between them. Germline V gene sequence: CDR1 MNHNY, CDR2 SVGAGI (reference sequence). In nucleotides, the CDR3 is TGTGCCAGCAGCGTCGTCACTAGTACCGGGGAGCTGTTTTTT. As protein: CASSVVTSTGELFF.

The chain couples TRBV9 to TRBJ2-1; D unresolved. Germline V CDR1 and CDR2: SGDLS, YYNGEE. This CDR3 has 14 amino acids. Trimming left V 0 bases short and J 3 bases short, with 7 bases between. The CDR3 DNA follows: TGTGCCAGCAGCGTAGCTCCCCTCTACAATGAGCAGTTCTTC. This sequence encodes CASSVAPLYNEQFF.

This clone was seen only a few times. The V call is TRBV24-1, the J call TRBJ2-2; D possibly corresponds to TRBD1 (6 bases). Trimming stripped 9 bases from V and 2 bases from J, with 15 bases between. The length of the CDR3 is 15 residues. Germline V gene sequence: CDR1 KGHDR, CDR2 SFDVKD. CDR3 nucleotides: TGTGCCACCGGCCCCGGACAGCACAACACCGGGGAGCTGTTTTTT. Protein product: CATGPGQHNTGELFF.

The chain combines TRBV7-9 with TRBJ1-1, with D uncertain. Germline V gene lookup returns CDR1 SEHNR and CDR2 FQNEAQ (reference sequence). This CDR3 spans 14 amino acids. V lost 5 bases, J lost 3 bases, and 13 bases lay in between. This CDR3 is CASSLILGYTEAFF. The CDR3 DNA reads TGTGCCAGCAGCCTTATTTTGGGCTACACTGAAGCTTTCTTT.

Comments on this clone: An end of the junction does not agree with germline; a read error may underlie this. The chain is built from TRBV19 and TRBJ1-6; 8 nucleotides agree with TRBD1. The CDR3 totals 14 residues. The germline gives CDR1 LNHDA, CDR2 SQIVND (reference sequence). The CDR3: CASSIDRGNSPLHF. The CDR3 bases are TGTGCCAGCAGTATCGACAGGGGAAATTCACCCCTCCACTTT.

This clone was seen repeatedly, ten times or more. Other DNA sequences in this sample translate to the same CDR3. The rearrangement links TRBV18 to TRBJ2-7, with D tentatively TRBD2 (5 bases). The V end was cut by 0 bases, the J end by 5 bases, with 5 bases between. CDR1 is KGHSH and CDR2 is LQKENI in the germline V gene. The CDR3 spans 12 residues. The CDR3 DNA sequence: TGTGCCAGCTCACCACCGACTAACGAGCAGTACTTC. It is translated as CASSPPTNEQYF.

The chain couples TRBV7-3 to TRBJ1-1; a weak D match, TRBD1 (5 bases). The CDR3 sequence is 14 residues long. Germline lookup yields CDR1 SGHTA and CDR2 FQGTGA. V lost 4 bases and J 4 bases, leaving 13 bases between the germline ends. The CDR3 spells CASSSDGGVTEAFF. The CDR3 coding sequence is TGTGCCAGCAGCTCTGATGGAGGGGTCACTGAAGCTTTCTTT.

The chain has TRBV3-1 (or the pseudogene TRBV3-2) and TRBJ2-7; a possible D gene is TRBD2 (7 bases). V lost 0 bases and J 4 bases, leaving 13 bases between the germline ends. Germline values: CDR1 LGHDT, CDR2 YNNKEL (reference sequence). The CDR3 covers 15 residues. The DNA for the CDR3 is TGTGCCAGCAGCCAAGACGCGGGGGCGCGTTACGAGCAGTACTTC. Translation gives CASSQDAGARYEQYF.

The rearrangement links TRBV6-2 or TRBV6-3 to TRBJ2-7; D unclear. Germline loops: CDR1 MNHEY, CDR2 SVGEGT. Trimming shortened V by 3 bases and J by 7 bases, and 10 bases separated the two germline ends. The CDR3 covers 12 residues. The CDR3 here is CASSYPSGEQYF. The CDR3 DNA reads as TGTGCCAGCAGTTATCCTTCCGGGGAGCAGTACTTC.

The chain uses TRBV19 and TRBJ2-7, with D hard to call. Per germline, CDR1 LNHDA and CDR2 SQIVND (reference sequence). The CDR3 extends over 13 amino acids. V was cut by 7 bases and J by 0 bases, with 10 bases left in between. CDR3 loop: CASTKTHSYEQYF. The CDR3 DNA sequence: TGTGCCAGTACTAAGACACACTCCTACGAGCAGTACTTC.

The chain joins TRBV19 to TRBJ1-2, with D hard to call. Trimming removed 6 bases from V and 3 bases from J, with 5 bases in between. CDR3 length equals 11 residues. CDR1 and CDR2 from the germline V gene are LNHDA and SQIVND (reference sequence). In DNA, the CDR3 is TGTGCCAGTAGGCGGGACTATGGCTACACCTTC. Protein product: CASRRDYGYTF.

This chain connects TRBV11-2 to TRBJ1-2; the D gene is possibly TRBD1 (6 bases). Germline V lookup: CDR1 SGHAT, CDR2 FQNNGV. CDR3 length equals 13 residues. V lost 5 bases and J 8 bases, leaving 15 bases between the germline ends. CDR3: CASSPAGGRGYTF. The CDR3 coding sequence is TGTGCCAGCAGCCCGGCGGGGGGGCGAGGCTACACCTTC.

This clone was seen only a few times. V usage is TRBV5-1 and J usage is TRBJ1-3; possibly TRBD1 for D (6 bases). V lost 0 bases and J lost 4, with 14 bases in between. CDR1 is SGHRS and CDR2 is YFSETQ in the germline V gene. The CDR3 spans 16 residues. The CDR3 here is CASSLETGGSGNTIYF. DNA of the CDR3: TGCGCCAGCAGCTTGGAGACAGGAGGATCCGGAAACACCATATATTTT.

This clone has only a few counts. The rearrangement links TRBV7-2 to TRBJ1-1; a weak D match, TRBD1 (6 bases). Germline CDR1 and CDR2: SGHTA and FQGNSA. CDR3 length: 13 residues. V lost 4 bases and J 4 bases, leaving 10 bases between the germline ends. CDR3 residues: CASSSGVGTEAFF. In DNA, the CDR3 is TGTGCCAGCAGCTCAGGGGTGGGCACTGAAGCTTTCTTT.

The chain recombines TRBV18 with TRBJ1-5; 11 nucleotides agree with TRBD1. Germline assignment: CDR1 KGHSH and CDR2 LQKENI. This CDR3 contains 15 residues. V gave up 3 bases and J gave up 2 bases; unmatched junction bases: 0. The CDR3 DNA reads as TGTGCCAGCTCACCGGGACAGGGGGGCAATCAGCCCCAGCATTTT. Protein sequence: CASSPGQGGNQPQHF.

The CDR3 loop reads CASSYPGQENEKLFF. CDR3 nucleotide sequence: TGTGCCAGCAGCTATCCGGGACAGGAAAATGAAAAACTGTTTTTT. The V call is TRBV5-4, the J call TRBJ1-4; 8 nucleotides align to TRBD1. The trim removed 3 bases at V and 5 bases at J, leaving 6 bases unmatched. CDR1 is SGHNT and CDR2 is YYREEE in the germline V gene (reference sequence). This CDR3 spans 15 amino acids. The full variable domain, with the rest looked up from reference TRBV5-4 and TRBJ1-4, is ETGVTQSPTHLIKTRGQQVTLRCSSQSGHNTVSWYQQALGQGPQFIFQYYREEENGRGNFPPRFSGLQFPNYSSELNVNALELDDSALYLCASSYPGQENEKLFFGSGTQLSVL.

In DNA form, the CDR3 reads TGTGCCAGCAGTTTACCCAGGGGTAACAATCAGCCCCAGCATTTT. Translated, it gives CASSLPRGNNQPQHF. The chain joins TRBV28 to TRBJ1-5; maybe TRBD1 (6 bases). The CDR3 has 15 residues. Trimming removed 2 bases from V and 3 bases from J, with 11 bases in between. Germline loops: CDR1 MDHEN, CDR2 SYDVKM.

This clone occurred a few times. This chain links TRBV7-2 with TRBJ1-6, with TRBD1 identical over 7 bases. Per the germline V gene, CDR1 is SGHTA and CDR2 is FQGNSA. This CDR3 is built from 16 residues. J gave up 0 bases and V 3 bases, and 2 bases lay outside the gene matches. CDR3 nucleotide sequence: TGTGCCAGCAGCTTTCGACAGGGCTCCTATAATTCACCCCTCCACTTT. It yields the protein CASSFRQGSYNSPLHF.

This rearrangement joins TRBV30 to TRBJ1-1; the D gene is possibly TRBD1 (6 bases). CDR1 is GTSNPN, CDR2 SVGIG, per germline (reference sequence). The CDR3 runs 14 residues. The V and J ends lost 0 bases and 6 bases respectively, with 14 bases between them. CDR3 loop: CAWSVPVGAPEAFF. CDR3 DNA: TGTGCCTGGAGTGTACCCGTGGGGGCCCCTGAAGCTTTCTTT.

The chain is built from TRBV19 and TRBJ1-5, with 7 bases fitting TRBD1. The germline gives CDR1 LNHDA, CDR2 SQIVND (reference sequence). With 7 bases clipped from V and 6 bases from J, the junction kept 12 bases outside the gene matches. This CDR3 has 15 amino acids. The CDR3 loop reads CASISRQGPSQPQHF. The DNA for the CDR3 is TGTGCCAGTATCTCCCGACAGGGACCTTCTCAGCCCCAGCATTTT. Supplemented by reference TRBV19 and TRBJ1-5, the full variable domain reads DGGITQSPKYLFRKEGQNVTLSCEQNLNHDAMYWYRQDPGQGLRLIYYSQIVNDFQKGDIAEGYSVSREKKESFPLTVTSAQKNPTAFYLCASISRQGPSQPQHFGDGTRLSIL.

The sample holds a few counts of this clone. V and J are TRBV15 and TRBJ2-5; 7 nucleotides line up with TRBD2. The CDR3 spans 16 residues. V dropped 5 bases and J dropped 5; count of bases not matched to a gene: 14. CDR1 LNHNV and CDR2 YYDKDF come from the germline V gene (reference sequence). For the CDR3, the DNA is TGTGCCACCAGCGGTCGGGAGCGGGGTATCGGGGAGACCCAGTACTTC. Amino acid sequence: CATSGRERGIGETQYF. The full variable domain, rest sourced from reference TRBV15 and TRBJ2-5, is DAMVIQNPRYQVTQFGKPVTLSCSQTLNHNVMYWYQQKSSQAPKLLFHYYDKDFNNEADTPDNFQSRRPNTSFCFLDIRSPGLGDTAMYLCATSGRERGIGETQYFGPGTRLLVL.

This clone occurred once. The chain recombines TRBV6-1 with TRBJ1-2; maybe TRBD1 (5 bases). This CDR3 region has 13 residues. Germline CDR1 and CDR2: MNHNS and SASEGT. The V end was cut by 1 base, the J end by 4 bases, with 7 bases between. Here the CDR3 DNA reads TGTGCCAGCAGTGAAGAGGGGATCTATGGCTACACCTTC. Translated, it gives CASSEEGIYGYTF.

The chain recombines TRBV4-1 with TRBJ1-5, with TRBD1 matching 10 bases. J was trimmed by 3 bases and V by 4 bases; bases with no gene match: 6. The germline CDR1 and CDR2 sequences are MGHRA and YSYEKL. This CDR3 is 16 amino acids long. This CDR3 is CASSLGQGGDNQPQHF. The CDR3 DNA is TGCGCCAGCAGCCTAGGACAGGGGGGTGACAATCAGCCCCAGCATTTT.